The 27 T cell receptor beta chains reported below all come from one sample, sequenced in a study of blood T cell repertoires in COVID-19. Profiling relied on immunoSEQ multiplex PCR, and the TCRdb table lists in-frame clones only, not all of them. Among approximately 75,000 clones, approximately 84% were seen once, and the ten largest hold 9.5% to 15%. Material for sequencing was peripheral blood. Every receptor here comes from a man in his fifties or sixties with COVID-19, enrolled during active disease.

The rearrangement uses TRBV14 and TRBJ1-1; TRBD1 aligns across 9 bases. After removal of 4 bases from V and 5 bases from J, the junction contained 8 bases not matched to a gene. Germline lookup yields CDR1 SGHDN and CDR2 FVKESK. The CDR3 runs 15 residues. The CDR3, as DNA: TGTGCCAGCAGCCCTTACAGGGGGCGGAGTACTGAAGCTTTCTTT. It translates to CASSPYRGRSTEAFF. The full variable domain, rest sourced from reference TRBV14 and TRBJ1-1, is EAGVTQFPSHSVIEKGQTVTLRCDPISGHDNLYWYRRVMGKEIKFLLHFVKESKQDESGMPNNRFLAERTGGTYSTLKVQPAELEDSGVYFCASSPYRGRSTEAFFGQGTRLTVV.

The chain carries TRBV7-3 and TRBJ1-6, with TRBD1 matching over 8 bases. With V trimmed by 2 bases and J by 3 bases, 9 bases remained unmatched. This CDR3 has 18 residues. Per germline, CDR1 SGHTA and CDR2 FQGTGA. The CDR3 coding sequence is TGTGCCAGCAGCTTATTCGGGCCTGGACAGGGCTATAATTCACCCCTCCACTTT. This codes for CASSLFGPGQGYNSPLHF.

The sample holds one count of this clone. The V and J genes are TRBV7-9 and TRBJ1-3; D remains unclear. The CDR3 totals 12 residues. Trimming left V 5 bases short and J 4 bases short, with 6 bases between. In germline, CDR1 is SEHNR, CDR2 FQNEAQ (reference sequence). CDR3 loop: CASSPPGNTIYF. CDR3 sequence (DNA): TGTGCCAGCAGCCCCCCAGGAAACACCATATATTTT.

The rearrangement uses TRBV7-2 and TRBJ2-2; possibly TRBD2 for D (6 bases). CDR1 is SGHTA and CDR2 is FQGNSA in the germline V gene. CDR3 size: 14 residues. V shed 1 base and J shed 5 bases, with 8 bases lying between them. CDR3 protein: CASSLVGGTGELFF. The CDR3, as DNA: TGTGCCAGCAGCTTAGTAGGAGGGACCGGGGAGCTGTTTTTT.

The gene calls are TRBV24-1 and TRBJ2-7; possibly TRBD1 for D (6 bases). V was clipped by 9 bases and J by 1 base, with 15 bases between them. CDR3 length: 14 residues. Germline lookup yields CDR1 KGHDR and CDR2 SFDVKD. CDR3 nucleotides: TGTGCCACCTCTACCGGGACATCGTCCTACGAGCAGTACTTC. This sequence encodes CATSTGTSSYEQYF.

This chain joins TRBV28 and TRBJ2-1; TRBD2 matches at 7 bases. The CDR3 is 16 amino acids. The J segment lost 2 bases and the V segment lost 2 bases, leaving 6 bases of the junction unmatched. CDR1 and CDR2 from the germline V gene are MDHEN and SYDVKM. The CDR3 coding sequence is TGTGCCAGCAGTTTAGCCCTAGCGGTGACCTACAATGAGCAGTTCTTC. It codes for CASSLALAVTYNEQFF.

The chain is built from TRBV7-3 and TRBJ1-1, with a weak D call TRBD1 (6 bases). The V and J ends lost 5 bases and 3 bases respectively, with 10 bases between them. Germline CDR1 and CDR2: SGHTA and FQGTGA. CDR3 length: 13 amino acids. Here the CDR3 DNA reads TGTGCCAGCAGCCTCTGGACAGACACTGAAGCTTTCTTT. This translates into CASSLWTDTEAFF.

This clone was detected ten times or more. This chain uses TRBV28 with TRBJ2-7, with TRBD2 identical over 8 bases. This CDR3 comprises 11 residues. After removal of 8 bases from V and 4 bases from J, the junction contained 1 base not matched to a gene. Germline values: CDR1 MDHEN, CDR2 SYDVKM. For the CDR3, the DNA is TGTGCCAGCCGACTAGCGTACGAGCAGTACTTC. Protein sequence: CASRLAYEQYF.

This clone was recorded once. The V and J genes are TRBV3-1 (or the pseudogene TRBV3-2) and TRBJ1-6; 7 bases align to TRBD1. This CDR3 has 14 amino acids. V shed 7 bases, J shed 6 bases, and the junction held 6 bases outside the gene matches. CDR1 and CDR2 (germline): LGHDT, YNNKEL (reference sequence). The CDR3 DNA reads as TGTGCCAGCATGTCGACAGGGAGTAATTCACCCCTCCACTTT. Translation: CASMSTGSNSPLHF.

The CDR3: CASSPAGGGKNIQYF. The CDR3 DNA follows: TGTGCCAGCAGTCCGGCGGGAGGGGGCAAAAACATTCAGTACTTC. J is TRBJ2-4 and V is TRBV25-1, with 9 bases matching TRBD2. The CDR3 spans 15 residues. V was pared by 5 bases and J by 3 bases, with 5 bases of the junction left unmatched. Germline V gives CDR1 MGHDK, CDR2 SYGVNS.

The rearrangement joins TRBV4-1 to TRBJ1-6; maybe TRBD1 (5 bases). This CDR3 is built from 15 residues. Germline V gives CDR1 MGHRA, CDR2 YSYEKL. V lost 6 bases to trimming and J lost 7 bases, with 16 bases between them. CDR3 loop: CASRQRAGENSPLHF. The CDR3, as DNA: TGCGCCAGCAGGCAAAGGGCGGGGGAAAATTCACCCCTCCACTTT.

This clone is a singleton in its sample. The chain combines TRBV28 with TRBJ1-2; 7 bases fit TRBD1. Germline assignment: CDR1 MDHEN and CDR2 SYDVKM. V lost 3 bases to trimming and J lost 7 bases; unmatched junction nucleotides: 17. The CDR3 consists of 17 residues. DNA for the CDR3: TGTGCCAGCAGTTTTGTCAATCTGGGAAGGGGGCGCGGTGGCTACACCTTC. Translated: CASSFVNLGRGRGGYTF.

The chain has TRBV7-9 and TRBJ2-4; D may be TRBD1 (7 bases). The CDR3 consists of 15 residues. Looked up from germline, CDR1 is SEHNR and CDR2 is FQNEAQ (reference sequence). V gave up 4 bases and J gave up 6 bases, with 16 bases separating them. CDR3 in amino acids: CASSSPGGQTNIQYF. In DNA form, the CDR3 reads TGTGCCAGCAGCTCACCCGGGGGACAGACAAACATTCAGTACTTC.

The chain combines TRBV19 with TRBJ2-1; tentatively, D is TRBD2 (6 bases). The germline gives CDR1 LNHDA, CDR2 SQIVND (reference sequence). Trimming took off 5 bases at V and 10 bases at J, with 18 bases between the two ends. CDR3 size: 14 residues. CDR3 DNA: TGTGCCAGTAGTTTAGGTAGCGGATCGGGAGAGCAGTTCTTC. Translation gives CASSLGSGSGEQFF. The full variable domain, with the rest looked up from reference TRBV19 and TRBJ2-1, is DGGITQSPKYLFRKEGQNVTLSCEQNLNHDAMYWYRQDPGQGLRLIYYSQIVNDFQKGDIAEGYSVSREKKESFPLTVTSAQKNPTAFYLCASSLGSGSGEQFFGPGTRLTVL.

This chain links TRBV3-1 (or the pseudogene TRBV3-2) with TRBJ2-7; TRBD2 aligns across 12 bases. Germline CDR1 reads LGHDT; CDR2 reads YNNKEL (reference sequence). V lost 2 bases, J lost 4 bases, and 3 bases stayed unmatched. The CDR3 totals 15 residues. CDR3 nucleotides: TGTGCCAGCAGCCAAACGACTAGCGGGAGTTACGAGCAGTACTTC. This translates into CASSQTTSGSYEQYF.

This clone was seen a few times. The chain employs TRBV30 and TRBJ1-4; no definite D call. Per the germline V gene, CDR1 is GTSNPN and CDR2 is SVGIG (reference sequence). Trimming removed 1 base at V and 8 bases at J, with 20 bases between. CDR3 size: 16 residues. The CDR3 sequence is CAWSELRQAGKEKLFF. As DNA, the CDR3 is TGTGCCTGGAGTGAATTGCGGCAAGCCGGGAAGGAAAAACTGTTTTTT.

The chain has TRBV19 and TRBJ2-7; D is possibly TRBD2 (6 bases). The CDR3 has 16 residues. V was cut by 7 bases and J by 2 bases, with 21 bases left in between. Germline CDR1 is LNHDA and CDR2 is SQIVND (reference sequence). CDR3: CASTHSGGVGTYEQYF. The CDR3 bases are TGTGCCAGTACGCATTCCGGAGGGGTGGGGACCTACGAGCAGTACTTC.

The gene calls are TRBV21-1 and TRBJ1-6; the D call in the table, TRBD1, was not verified against the DNA. TRBV21-1 is a pseudogene. The CDR3 is 14 residues long. CDR3 coding DNA: TGTGCCAGCAAGAATACAGGGGTTACTTCACCCCTCCACTTT. This translates into CASKNTGVTSPLHF.

The chain uses TRBV5-5 and TRBJ1-1, with a possible D match to TRBD1 (5 bases). The V gene's germline CDR1 is SGHKS and CDR2 YYEKEE (reference sequence). This CDR3 has 15 residues. The V end was cut by 2 bases, the J end by 4 bases, with 15 bases between. CDR3 sequence (DNA): TGTGCCAGCAGCTTAAATAGGGCCGGGGGCACTGAAGCTTTCTTT. It encodes CASSLNRAGGTEAFF.

This clone came up once. J is TRBJ2-3 and V is TRBV28; the D gene is possibly TRBD1 (5 bases). The germline gives CDR1 MDHEN, CDR2 SYDVKM. This CDR3 is 12 amino acids long. The germline V and J ends were trimmed by 3 bases and 7 bases, with 8 bases remaining between them. The CDR3 DNA sequence: TGTGCCAGCAGTTTTTCAGGGTATACGCAGTATTTT. Its translation: CASSFSGYTQYF.

This CDR3 reads CASSQKRTSDDNEQFF. The DNA of the CDR3 is TGTGCCAGCAGCCAGAAGAGGACTAGCGATGACAATGAGCAGTTCTTC. The rearrangement joins TRBV11-2 to TRBJ2-1; 9 bases align to TRBD2. The CDR3 covers 16 residues. Germline CDR1 reads SGHAT; CDR2 reads FQNNGV. V gave up 5 bases and J gave up 5 bases; unmatched junction bases: 10.

This clone was seen only once. The rearrangement links TRBV14 to TRBJ2-3; 15 nucleotides match TRBD2. CDR1 and CDR2 from the germline V gene are SGHDN and FVKESK. Unmatched junction bases numbered 8, after V lost 1 base and J lost 6 bases. The CDR3 has 18 residues. CDR3 coding DNA: TGTGCCAGCAGCCAAGTAAACGCCGGGACTAGCGGGAGGGATACGCAGTATTTT. Its translation is CASSQVNAGTSGRDTQYF.

The gene calls are TRBV7-8 and TRBJ2-6; D ambiguous. The V gene lost 1 base and the J gene lost 0 bases, with 13 bases spanning the gap. CDR1 is SGHVS and CDR2 is FQNEAQ in the germline V gene. The CDR3 covers 18 residues. CDR3 protein: CASSLVLGLGSGANVLTF. CDR3 nucleotide sequence: TGTGCCAGCAGCTTAGTACTGGGCTTGGGCTCTGGGGCCAACGTCCTGACTTTC.

This clone was observed a few times. The V and J genes are TRBV27 and TRBJ1-5; possibly TRBD1 for D (5 bases). The germline gives CDR1 MNHEY, CDR2 SMNVEV (reference sequence). The CDR3 length is 17 residues. Trimming cost V 6 bases and J 0 bases, with 18 bases left between them. CDR3 DNA sequence: TGTGCCAGCAGCCCTGGGGAGGGGATTAATAGCAATCAGCCCCAGCATTTT. Its protein product is CASSPGEGINSNQPQHF.

CDR3 in amino acids: CASTLGQGGIQETQYF. The CDR3 DNA follows: TGTGCCTCTACCCTTGGACAGGGGGGGATCCAAGAGACCCAGTACTTC. The chain couples TRBV30 to TRBJ2-5; 10 nucleotides agree with TRBD1. The CDR3 totals 16 residues. CDR1 is GTSNPN and CDR2 is SVGIG in the germline V gene (reference sequence). Trimming removed 7 bases from V and 1 base from J; junction bases left unmatched: 12.

The chain employs TRBV5-3 and TRBJ1-3; 9 bases fit TRBD1. TRBV5-3 is an ORF, and what it does is uncertain. Losses at the gene ends were 4 bases for V and 8 bases for J; bases not matched to a gene: 19. This CDR3 has 18 amino acids. The CDR3 sequence: CARSTPDRGSYERHTIYF. CDR3 nucleotide sequence: TGTGCCAGAAGCACCCCGGACAGGGGATCGTACGAACGACACACCATATATTTT.

The chain joins TRBV5-1 to TRBJ2-4, with D possibly matching TRBD2 (5 bases). V lost 5 bases to trimming and J lost 8 bases, with 23 bases between them. This CDR3 is built from 16 residues. Germline CDR1 SGHRS, CDR2 YFSETQ. CDR3 region: CASSRKDSPTRDIQYF. The CDR3 DNA reads as TGCGCCAGCAGTCGGAAAGACTCCCCGACGAGGGACATTCAGTACTTC.